One sample yielded the 27 T cell receptor beta chains listed below, sequenced in a study of OX40 agonist ivuxolimab in advanced cancers. The protocol was immunoSEQ multiplex PCR, while the TCRdb copy is restricted to in-frame clones and leaves out a portion. The table shows tens of thousands of clones, with 90% to 95% occurring only once. The sample consisted of CD4+ or CD8+ T cells sorted from blood, taken in a trial of the OX40 agonist ivuxolimab. The receptors were gathered from an adult with an advanced solid tumor such as melanoma, head and neck, liver or kidney cancer.

This clone was detected only a few times. The chain uses TRBV19 and TRBJ1-2; no clear D. Germline CDR1 reads LNHDA; CDR2 reads SQIVND (reference sequence). The CDR3 has 11 amino acids. V was trimmed by 8 bases and J by 7 bases, leaving 11 bases between them. The CDR3 region is CASGTDSGYTF. The CDR3 region has the DNA TGTGCCAGTGGAACTGATTCTGGCTACACCTTC.

The V and J genes are TRBV19 and TRBJ2-4, with D possibly being TRBD1 (7 bases). This CDR3 is 15 amino acids long. V lost 4 bases to trimming and J lost 6 bases, with 16 bases between them. The germline gives CDR1 LNHDA, CDR2 SQIVND (reference sequence). CDR3 protein: CASSTQGGRLNIQYF. The DNA of the CDR3 is TGTGCCAGTAGTACGCAGGGGGGACGGTTAAACATTCAGTACTTC.

This chain links TRBV19 with TRBJ2-1, with D perhaps TRBD2 (5 bases). V was clipped by 4 bases and J by 12 bases, with 10 bases between them. The CDR3 runs 11 residues. The germline V gene encodes CDR1 LNHDA and CDR2 SQIVND (reference sequence). In nucleotides, the CDR3 is TGTGCCAGTAGTAGCGGGCCATGGCAGTTCTTC. It encodes CASSSGPWQFF.

The V and J genes are TRBV27 and TRBJ1-2; D gene uncertain. CDR1 is MNHEY and CDR2 is SMNVEV in the germline V gene (reference sequence). Trimming removed 5 bases at V and 5 bases at J, with 12 bases between. This CDR3 is 13 amino acids long. The CDR3 DNA is TGTGCCAGCAGTCTCGGGTCTACTTATGGCTACACCTTC. Translating gives CASSLGSTYGYTF.

This clone appeared once. The chain joins TRBV19 to TRBJ1-1, with D possibly matching TRBD1 (6 bases). V was trimmed by 5 bases and J by 2 bases, leaving 9 bases between them. Germline V CDR1 and CDR2: LNHDA, SQIVND (reference sequence). The CDR3 is made up of 13 amino acids. The CDR3 DNA follows: TGTGCCAGTAGTCCACAGGGTAACACTGAAGCTTTCTTT. This translates into CASSPQGNTEAFF.

This clone was recorded only once. The rearrangement uses TRBV27 and TRBJ2-7; no reliable D call. Trimming stripped 3 bases from V and 3 bases from J, with 3 bases between. Germline V gene data show CDR1 as MNHEY and CDR2 as SMNVEV (reference sequence). The CDR3 extends over 11 amino acids. This CDR3 reads CASSFGYEQYF. CDR3 nucleotide sequence: TGTGCCAGCAGTTTCGGCTACGAGCAGTACTTC.

This sequence joins TRBV4-1 and TRBJ1-1, with D possibly being TRBD1 (5 bases). CDR3 length: 13 residues. CDR1 is MGHRA and CDR2 is YSYEKL in the germline V gene. The V gene lost 1 base and the J gene lost 11 bases, with 14 bases spanning the gap. The CDR3 region is CASSQVSGTGAFF. CDR3 DNA sequence: TGCGCCAGCAGCCAAGTCTCCGGGACGGGGGCTTTCTTT.

The rearrangement links TRBV5-5 to TRBJ2-2; 7 nucleotides agree with TRBD1. This CDR3 is 16 amino acids long. CDR1 is SGHKS, CDR2 YYEKEE, per germline (reference sequence). V was clipped by 5 bases and J by 4 bases; unmatched bases: 11. The CDR3 here is CASRPDRDPSTGELFF. The DNA of the CDR3 is TGTGCCAGCAGGCCAGACAGGGACCCTAGCACCGGGGAGCTGTTTTTT.

This clone was counted only a few times. J is TRBJ1-1 and V is TRBV30; D perhaps matches TRBD1 (5 bases). Germline V gene data show CDR1 as GTSNPN and CDR2 as SVGIG (reference sequence). This CDR3 has 13 amino acids. With 0 bases removed from V and 5 bases from J, the gap between germline ends came to 10 bases. The CDR3 reads CAWSVTGTTEAFF. As DNA, the CDR3 is TGTGCCTGGAGTGTAACCGGGACGACTGAAGCTTTCTTT.

The chain has TRBV9 and TRBJ2-5; D may correspond to TRBD1 or TRBD2 (5 bases each). V was clipped by 6 bases and J by 5 bases, with 20 bases between them. CDR3 length equals 15 residues. Germline assignment: CDR1 SGDLS and CDR2 YYNGEE. The CDR3 is CASTIDQGRGETQYF. CDR3 nucleotides: TGTGCCAGCACCATAGATCAGGGACGGGGCGAGACCCAGTACTTC.

This chain's CDR3 is CAWSVGRGRGDTQYF. The CDR3 region has the DNA TGTGCCTGGAGTGTAGGGCGGGGCCGGGGAGATACGCAGTATTTT. The genes are TRBV30 and TRBJ2-3; TRBD2 is a possible D gene (6 bases). Trimming stripped 0 bases from V and 5 bases from J, with 15 bases between. In germline, CDR1 is GTSNPN, CDR2 SVGIG (reference sequence). This CDR3 comprises 15 residues.

This chain links TRBV27 with TRBJ2-2, with no clear D. CDR3 length equals 12 residues. V lost 8 bases to trimming and J lost 6 bases, with 10 bases between them. Germline values: CDR1 MNHEY, CDR2 SMNVEV (reference sequence). CDR3 DNA sequence: TGTGCCAGCGGACCTAGAGCCGGGGAGCTGTTTTTT. Protein: CASGPRAGELFF.

This chain uses TRBV10-1 with TRBJ2-7, with 7 positions matching TRBD2. Germline-derived CDR1 and CDR2 are WNHNN and SYGVQD (reference sequence). The V gene end was trimmed by 0 bases and the J gene end by 6 bases; junction bases not matched to a gene: 8. This CDR3 contains 15 residues. CDR3 in amino acids: CASSESRSAGIEQYF. DNA of the CDR3: TGCGCCAGCAGTGAGTCGAGGTCAGCGGGGATCGAGCAGTACTTC.

The chain recombines TRBV27 with TRBJ2-1; D is unclear. V lost 3 bases and J 1 base, leaving 10 bases between the germline ends. Germline V gene sequence: CDR1 MNHEY, CDR2 SMNVEV (reference sequence). The length of the CDR3 is 15 residues. The CDR3 DNA reads as TGTGCCAGCAGTTTTTTAGCCGTGTCCTACAATGAGCAGTTCTTC. Translation: CASSFLAVSYNEQFF.

This clone was seen only once. The chain combines TRBV5-1 with TRBJ2-1; tentative D call: TRBD1 (6 bases). The CDR3 extends over 15 amino acids. CDR1 is SGHRS, CDR2 YFSETQ, per germline. Deletions cut 2 bases from V and 5 bases from J, with 14 bases between. The CDR3 nucleotides read TGCGCCAGCAGCTTAGAGGGGACAACACACAATGAGCAGTTCTTC. It encodes CASSLEGTTHNEQFF.

This clone appeared a few times. The rearrangement uses TRBV27 and TRBJ1-5; D is uncertain. CDR3 length: 14 residues. Germline loops: CDR1 MNHEY, CDR2 SMNVEV (reference sequence). V lost 8 bases and J lost 7, with 18 bases in between. The CDR3, as DNA: TGTGCCAGCGCTATGGTTGGGGATGGGCAGCCCCAGCATTTT. This translates into CASAMVGDGQPQHF.

The chain employs TRBV27 and TRBJ2-5; D is unclear. CDR1 is MNHEY, CDR2 SMNVEV, per germline (reference sequence). V lost 6 bases and J lost 5, with 7 bases in between. The CDR3 is 11 residues long. CDR3 in DNA: TGTGCCAGCAGCTATCCGGAGACCCAGTACTTC. It yields the protein CASSYPETQYF.

In its sample, this clone was seen once. The rearrangement uses TRBV10-3 and TRBJ1-3, with D possibly TRBD1 on 5 matching bases. Trimming removed 10 bases at V and 0 bases at J, with 13 bases between. Germline CDR1 and CDR2: ENHRY and SYGVKD. There are 14 residues in the CDR3. CDR3 in amino acids: CATLDTNSGNTIYF. CDR3 nucleotides: TGTGCCACCCTGGACACAAACTCTGGAAACACCATATATTTT.

V gene TRBV19 combines with J gene TRBJ1-2, with D perhaps matching TRBD1 (5 bases). This CDR3 spans 12 amino acids. In germline, CDR1 is LNHDA, CDR2 SQIVND (reference sequence). With 6 bases removed from V and 4 bases from J, the gap between germline ends came to 9 bases. Here the CDR3 DNA reads TGTGCCAGTAGGCAGGGATTCTATGGCTACACCTTC. Its protein is CASRQGFYGYTF.

The chain recombines TRBV19 with TRBJ2-1; the D call may be TRBD1 or TRBD2 (5 bases each). Trimming took 10 bases from V and 8 from J, leaving 21 bases between them. The V gene's germline CDR1 is LNHDA and CDR2 SQIVND (reference sequence). This CDR3 is 14 amino acids long. The CDR3 DNA follows: TGTGCCACCAAGTGGGGGTCGGGTGTCGATGAGCAGTTCTTC. It encodes CATKWGSGVDEQFF.

This clone has just a few counts. The identical CDR3 is also encoded by other nucleotide sequences in the sample. The rearrangement uses TRBV6-5 and TRBJ1-5; 8 positions agree with TRBD1. Trimming cost V 6 bases and J 6 bases; bases outside gene matches: 4. This CDR3 comprises 13 residues. Germline CDR1 and CDR2: MNHEY and SVGAGI. The CDR3 sequence: CASSWDRTQPQHF. In DNA, the CDR3 is TGTGCCAGCAGCTGGGACAGGACTCAGCCCCAGCATTTT.

This clone was recorded only once. This chain uses TRBV19 with TRBJ1-2, with 9 bases identical to TRBD1. The J segment lost 4 bases and the V segment lost 5 bases, leaving 5 bases of the junction unmatched. Germline V gene data show CDR1 as LNHDA and CDR2 as SQIVND (reference sequence). This CDR3 has 14 residues. CDR3 DNA sequence: TGTGCCAGTAGTTCAACAGGGGGCCTCTATGGCTACACCTTC. It specifies CASSSTGGLYGYTF.

CDR3 bases: TGTGCCAGCCTAGGGGTTTCTAGCCAAGAGACCCAGTACTTC. It translates to CASLGVSSQETQYF. This chain connects TRBV28 to TRBJ2-5; D may be TRBD1 (5 bases). This CDR3 is 14 amino acids long. CDR1 is MDHEN and CDR2 is SYDVKM in the germline V gene. V gave up 8 bases and J gave up 1 base, with 14 bases separating them.

J is TRBJ2-7 and V is TRBV5-1; TRBD2 aligns across 11 bases. J lost 2 bases, V lost 2 bases, and 3 bases had no gene match. CDR1 SGHRS and CDR2 YFSETQ come from the germline V gene. The CDR3 has 15 amino acids. CDR3 nucleotide sequence: TGCGCCAGCAGCTTCGGACTAGCGGGTACCTACGAGCAGTACTTC. Translation gives CASSFGLAGTYEQYF.

The chain uses TRBV10-3 and TRBJ1-1; D perhaps matches TRBD1 (5 bases). Germline V gives CDR1 ENHRY, CDR2 SYGVKD. This CDR3 region has 14 residues. Trimming took 11 bases from V and 0 from J, leaving 16 bases between them. In DNA, the CDR3 is TGTGCCGCCCTGGGGGACGGAATGAACACTGAAGCTTTCTTT. Protein: CAALGDGMNTEAFF.

V and J are TRBV5-4 and TRBJ1-4; 7 bases fit TRBD1. The CDR3 sequence is 18 residues long. With V trimmed by 4 bases and J by 0 bases, 12 bases remained unmatched. Germline CDR1 reads SGHNT; CDR2 reads YYREEE (reference sequence). The CDR3 is CASSPSRGQYSTNEKLFF. In nucleotides, the CDR3 is TGTGCCAGCAGCCCCAGTCGGGGACAGTATTCAACTAATGAAAAACTGTTTTTT. The full variable domain, with the rest looked up from reference TRBV5-4 and TRBJ1-4, is ETGVTQSPTHLIKTRGQQVTLRCSSQSGHNTVSWYQQALGQGPQFIFQYYREEENGRGNFPPRFSGLQFPNYSSELNVNALELDDSALYLCASSPSRGQYSTNEKLFFGSGTQLSVL.

V usage is TRBV11-2 and J usage is TRBJ2-2; 12 bases match TRBD2. Losses at the gene ends were 5 bases for V and 3 bases for J; bases not matched to a gene: 4. The CDR3 sequence is 16 residues long. The germline gives CDR1 SGHAT, CDR2 FQNNGV. CDR3 sequence reads: CASSLTSGRDTGELFF. In DNA form, the CDR3 reads TGTGCCAGCAGCCTGACTAGCGGGAGAGACACCGGGGAGCTGTTTTTT.